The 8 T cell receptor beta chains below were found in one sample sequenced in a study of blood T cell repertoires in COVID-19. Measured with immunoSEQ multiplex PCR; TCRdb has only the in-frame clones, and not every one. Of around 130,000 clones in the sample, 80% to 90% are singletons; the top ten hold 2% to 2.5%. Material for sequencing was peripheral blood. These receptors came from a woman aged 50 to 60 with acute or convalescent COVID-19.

In DNA form, the CDR3 reads TGTGCCAGCAGCTTAATATTCGGCCCGACAGACTCCTACGAGCAGTACTTC. Its translation is CASSLIFGPTDSYEQYF. The gene calls are TRBV7-2 and TRBJ2-7; tentative D call: TRBD1 (5 bases). V was clipped by 2 bases and J by 0 bases, with 17 bases between them. This CDR3 is built from 17 residues. Germline CDR1 is SGHTA and CDR2 is FQGNSA.

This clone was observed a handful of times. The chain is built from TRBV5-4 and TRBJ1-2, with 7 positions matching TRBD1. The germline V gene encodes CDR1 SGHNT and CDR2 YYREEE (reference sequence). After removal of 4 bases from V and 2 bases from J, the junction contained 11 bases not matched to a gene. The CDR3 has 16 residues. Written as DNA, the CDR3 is TGTGCCAGCAGCCGACCGCGGACAGGAGCAAACTATGGCTACACCTTC. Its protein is CASSRPRTGANYGYTF.

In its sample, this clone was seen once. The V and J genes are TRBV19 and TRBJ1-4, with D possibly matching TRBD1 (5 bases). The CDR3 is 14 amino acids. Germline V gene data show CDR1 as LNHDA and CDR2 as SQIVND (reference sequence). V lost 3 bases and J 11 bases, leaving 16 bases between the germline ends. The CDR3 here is CASSIWSREGKLFF. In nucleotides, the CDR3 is TGTGCCAGTAGTATTTGGTCCAGGGAGGGGAAACTGTTTTTT.

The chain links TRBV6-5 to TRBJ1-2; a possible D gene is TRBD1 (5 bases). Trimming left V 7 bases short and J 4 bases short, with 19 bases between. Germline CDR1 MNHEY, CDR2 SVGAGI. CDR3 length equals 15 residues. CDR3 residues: CASNPGGRQGYGYTF. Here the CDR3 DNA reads TGTGCCAGCAACCCCGGGGGGAGGCAAGGCTATGGCTACACCTTC.

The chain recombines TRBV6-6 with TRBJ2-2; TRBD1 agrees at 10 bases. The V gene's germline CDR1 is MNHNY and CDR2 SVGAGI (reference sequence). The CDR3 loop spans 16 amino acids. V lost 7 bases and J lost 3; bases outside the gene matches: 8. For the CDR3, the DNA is TGTGCCAGCACTCACAGGGGACAGGGGCACACCGGGGAGCTGTTTTTT. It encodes CASTHRGQGHTGELFF.

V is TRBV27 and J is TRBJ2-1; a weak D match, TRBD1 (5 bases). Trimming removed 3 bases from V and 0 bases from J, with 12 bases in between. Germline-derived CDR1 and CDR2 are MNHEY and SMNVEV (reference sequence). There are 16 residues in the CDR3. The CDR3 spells CASSFQGLRSYNEQFF. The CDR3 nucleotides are TGTGCCAGCAGTTTCCAGGGTCTTCGCTCCTACAATGAGCAGTTCTTC.

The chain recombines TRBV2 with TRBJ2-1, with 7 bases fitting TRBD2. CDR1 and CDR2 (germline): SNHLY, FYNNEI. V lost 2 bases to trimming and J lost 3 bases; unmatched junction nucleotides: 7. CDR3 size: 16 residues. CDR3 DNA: TGTGCCAGCAGTGAAACTGGGGTAGCGGGCTACAATGAGCAGTTCTTC. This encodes CASSETGVAGYNEQFF. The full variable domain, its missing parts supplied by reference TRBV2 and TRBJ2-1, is EPEVTQTPSHQVTQMGQEVILRCVPISNHLYFYWYRQILGQKVEFLVSFYNNEISEKSEIFDDQFSVERPDGSNFTLKIRSTKLEDSAMYFCASSETGVAGYNEQFFGPGTRLTVL.

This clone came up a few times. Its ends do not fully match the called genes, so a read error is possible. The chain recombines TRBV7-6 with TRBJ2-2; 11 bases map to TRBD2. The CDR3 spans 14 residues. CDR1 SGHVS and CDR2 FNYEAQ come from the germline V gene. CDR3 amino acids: CASSLAGGNGELFF. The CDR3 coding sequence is TGTGCCAGCAGCCTAGCGGGAGGTAACGGGGAGCTGTTTTTT.